This T cell receptor beta chain was sequenced for a study of Graves' ophthalmopathy and Graves' hyperthyroidism. Germline values: CDR1 SGHTA, CDR2 FQGNSA. Trimming cost V 3 bases and J 0 bases, with 10 bases left between them. The CDR3 has 15 amino acids. Amplified material comprised TCR beta CDR3 regions derived from RNA transcripts. HTBI-primed first-round RT-PCR preceded second-round multiplex PCR. Each CDR3 protein is one row after TCRdb ran MiXCR on the multiplex PCR reads. The data show over a million distinct CDR3 sequences, roughly 35% seen once. The genes are TRBV7-2 and TRBJ2-3, with a weak D call TRBD1 (5 bases). The sequenced sample consisted of peripheral blood or thyroid tissue (not recorded which). The sequence was obtained from an adult man with Graves' hyperthyroidism. CDR3 sequence (DNA): TGTGCCAGCAGCTTGCAGGGCACTAGCACAGATACGCAGTATTTT. Its translation is CASSLQGTSTDTQYF.